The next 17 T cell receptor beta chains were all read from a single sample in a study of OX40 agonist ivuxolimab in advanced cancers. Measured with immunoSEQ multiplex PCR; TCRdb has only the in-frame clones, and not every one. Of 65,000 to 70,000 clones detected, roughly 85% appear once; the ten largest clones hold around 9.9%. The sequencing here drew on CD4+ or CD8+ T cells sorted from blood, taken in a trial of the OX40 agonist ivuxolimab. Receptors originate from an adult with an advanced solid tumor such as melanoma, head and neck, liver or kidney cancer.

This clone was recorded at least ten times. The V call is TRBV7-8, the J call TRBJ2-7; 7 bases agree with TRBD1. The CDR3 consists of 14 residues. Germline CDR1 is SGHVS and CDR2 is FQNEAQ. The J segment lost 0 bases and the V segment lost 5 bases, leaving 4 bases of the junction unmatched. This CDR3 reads CASSKWDSSYEQYV. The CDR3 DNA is TGTGCCAGCAGCAAATGGGACAGCTCCTACGAGCAGTACGTC.

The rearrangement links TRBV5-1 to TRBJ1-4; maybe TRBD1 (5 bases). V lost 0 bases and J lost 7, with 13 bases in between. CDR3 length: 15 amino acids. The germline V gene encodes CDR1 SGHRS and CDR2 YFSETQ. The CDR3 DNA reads TGCGCCAGCAGCTTGGTTGGGGGGAGGAGTGAAAAACTGTTTTTT. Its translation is CASSLVGGRSEKLFF.

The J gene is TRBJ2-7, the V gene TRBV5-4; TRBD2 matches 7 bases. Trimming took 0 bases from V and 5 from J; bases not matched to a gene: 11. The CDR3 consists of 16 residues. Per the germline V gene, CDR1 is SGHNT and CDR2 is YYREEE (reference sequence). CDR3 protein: CASSLVPLGAGDEQYF. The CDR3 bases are TGTGCCAGCAGCTTGGTTCCCCTAGGGGCGGGAGACGAGCAGTACTTC. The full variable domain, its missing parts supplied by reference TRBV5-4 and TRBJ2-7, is ETGVTQSPTHLIKTRGQQVTLRCSSQSGHNTVSWYQQALGQGPQFIFQYYREEENGRGNFPPRFSGLQFPNYSSELNVNALELDDSALYLCASSLVPLGAGDEQYFGPGTRLTVT.

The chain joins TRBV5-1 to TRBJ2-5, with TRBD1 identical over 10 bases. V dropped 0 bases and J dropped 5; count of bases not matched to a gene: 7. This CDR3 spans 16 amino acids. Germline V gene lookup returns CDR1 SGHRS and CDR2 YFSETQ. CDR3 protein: CASSLGSGQGGETQYF. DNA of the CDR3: TGCGCCAGCAGCTTGGGATCTGGACAGGGGGGTGAGACCCAGTACTTC.

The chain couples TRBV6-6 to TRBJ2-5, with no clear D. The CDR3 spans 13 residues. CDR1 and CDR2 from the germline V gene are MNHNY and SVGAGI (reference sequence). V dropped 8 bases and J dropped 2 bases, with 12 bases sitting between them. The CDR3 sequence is CASLRTEQETQYF. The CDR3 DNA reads TGTGCCAGCCTTCGGACGGAACAAGAGACCCAGTACTTC.

Here the CDR3 reads CASSLKQGDEKLFF. In DNA form, the CDR3 reads TGTGCCAGCAGCTTGAAGCAAGGGGATGAAAAACTGTTTTTT. The J gene is TRBJ1-4, the V gene TRBV5-6; tentative D call: TRBD1 (5 bases). CDR1 and CDR2 from the germline V gene are SGHDT and YYEEEE. V shed 1 base and J shed 6 bases, with 10 bases lying between them. The CDR3 totals 14 residues.

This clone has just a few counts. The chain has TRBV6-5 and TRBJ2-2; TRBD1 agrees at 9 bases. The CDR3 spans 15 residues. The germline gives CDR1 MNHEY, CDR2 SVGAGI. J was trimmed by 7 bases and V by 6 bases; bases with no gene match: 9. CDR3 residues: CASRPGQGLIGELFF. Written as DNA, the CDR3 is TGTGCCAGCAGACCGGGACAGGGTCTTATCGGGGAGCTGTTTTTT.

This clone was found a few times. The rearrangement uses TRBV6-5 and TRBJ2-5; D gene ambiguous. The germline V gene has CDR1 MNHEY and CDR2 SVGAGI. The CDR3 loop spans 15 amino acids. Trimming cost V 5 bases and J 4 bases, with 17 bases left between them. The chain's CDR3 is CASSRRLGQSETQYF. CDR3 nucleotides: TGTGCCAGCAGTCGACGCTTAGGGCAGTCAGAGACCCAGTACTTC.

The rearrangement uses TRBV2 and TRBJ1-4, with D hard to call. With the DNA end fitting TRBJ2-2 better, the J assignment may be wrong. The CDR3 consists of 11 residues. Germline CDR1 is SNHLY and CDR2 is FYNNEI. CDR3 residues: CASSEYGELFF. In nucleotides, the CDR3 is TGTGCCAGCAGTGAATATGGGGAGCTGTTTTTT.

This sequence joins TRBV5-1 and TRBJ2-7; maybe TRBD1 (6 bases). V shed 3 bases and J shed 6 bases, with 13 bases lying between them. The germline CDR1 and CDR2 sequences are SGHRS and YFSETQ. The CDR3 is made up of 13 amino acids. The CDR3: CASSSTGFGEQYF. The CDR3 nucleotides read TGCGCCAGCAGCTCGACAGGTTTTGGCGAGCAGTACTTC.

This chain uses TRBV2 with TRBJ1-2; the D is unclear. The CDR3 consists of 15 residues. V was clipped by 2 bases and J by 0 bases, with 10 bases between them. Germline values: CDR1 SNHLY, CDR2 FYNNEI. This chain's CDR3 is CASSETPRPNYGYTF. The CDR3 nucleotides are TGTGCCAGCAGTGAAACGCCAAGGCCTAACTATGGCTACACCTTC.

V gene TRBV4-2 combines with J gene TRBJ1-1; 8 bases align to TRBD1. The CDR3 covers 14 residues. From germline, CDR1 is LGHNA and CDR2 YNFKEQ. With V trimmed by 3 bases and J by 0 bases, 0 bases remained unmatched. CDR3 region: CASSQDRVNTEAFF. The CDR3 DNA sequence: TGTGCCAGCAGCCAGGACAGGGTGAACACTGAAGCTTTCTTT.

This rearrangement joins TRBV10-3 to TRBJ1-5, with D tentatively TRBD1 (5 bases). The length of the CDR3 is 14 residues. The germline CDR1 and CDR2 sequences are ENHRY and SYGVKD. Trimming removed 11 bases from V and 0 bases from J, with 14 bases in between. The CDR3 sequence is CASWRGDSNQPQHF. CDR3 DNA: TGTGCCTCATGGAGGGGAGATAGCAATCAGCCCCAGCATTTT.

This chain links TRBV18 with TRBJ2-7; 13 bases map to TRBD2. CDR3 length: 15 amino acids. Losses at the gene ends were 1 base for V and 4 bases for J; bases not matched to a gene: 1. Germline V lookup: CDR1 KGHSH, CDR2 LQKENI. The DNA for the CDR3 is TGTGCCAGCTCACCACGACTAGCGGGAGGATACGAGCAGTACTTC. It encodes CASSPRLAGGYEQYF. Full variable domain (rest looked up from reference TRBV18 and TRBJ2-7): NAGVMQNPRHLVRRRGQEARLRCSPMKGHSHVYWYRQLPEEGLKFMVYLQKENIIDESGMPKERFSAEFPKEGPSILRIQQVVRGDSAAYFCASSPRLAGGYEQYFGPGTRLTVT.

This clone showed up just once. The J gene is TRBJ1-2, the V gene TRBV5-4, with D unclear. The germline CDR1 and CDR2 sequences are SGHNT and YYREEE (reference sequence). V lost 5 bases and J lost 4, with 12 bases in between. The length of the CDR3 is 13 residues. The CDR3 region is CASSFGESYGYTF. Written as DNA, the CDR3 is TGTGCCAGCAGTTTTGGGGAATCCTATGGCTACACCTTC.

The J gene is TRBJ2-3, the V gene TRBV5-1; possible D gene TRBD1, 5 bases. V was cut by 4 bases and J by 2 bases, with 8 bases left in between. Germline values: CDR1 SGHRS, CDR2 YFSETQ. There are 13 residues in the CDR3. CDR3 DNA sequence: TGCGCCAGCAGCAGACAGATCACAGATACGCAGTATTTT. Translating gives CASSRQITDTQYF.

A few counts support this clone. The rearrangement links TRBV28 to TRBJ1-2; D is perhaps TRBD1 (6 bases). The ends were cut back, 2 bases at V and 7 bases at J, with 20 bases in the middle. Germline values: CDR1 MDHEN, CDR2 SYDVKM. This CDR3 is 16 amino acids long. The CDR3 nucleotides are TGTGCCAGCAGTTTACCTAAAACAGGGCTACGAGGTGGCTACACCTTC. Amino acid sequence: CASSLPKTGLRGGYTF.